The source of this T cell receptor (beta chain) is a study of cytomegalovirus exposure and HLA in healthy donors. The PCR ran on 60 Vbeta and 13 Jbeta primers. Sequencing was performed with immunoSEQ multiplex PCR; in TCRdb, only in-frame clones are kept and a portion is missing. The profile covers fewer than 150,000 clones, with about three quarters appearing a single time and just under 8.5% taken by the ten largest. V was cut by 2 bases and J by 0 bases, with 10 bases left in between. Per the germline V gene, CDR1 is SEHNR and CDR2 is FQNEAQ (reference sequence). This CDR3 spans 15 amino acids. The sample comprised PBMCs. The chain links TRBV7-9 to TRBJ1-1, with D tentatively TRBD1 (5 bases). The source is a woman aged 40 to 49 in good health and CMV-seropositive. The CDR3 nucleotides read TGTGCCAGCAGCTTAAGGGGAACCTTGAACACTGAAGCTTTCTTT. Residues: CASSLRGTLNTEAFF.